This entry lists 29 T cell receptor beta chains sequenced from one sample in a study of blood T cell repertoires in COVID-19. The data were produced by immunoSEQ multiplex PCR, yet TCRdb's version contains in-frame clones alone and is incomplete. The sample comprises about 170,000 clones, approximately 80% of which are singletons, and 12% rests with the top ten. The sequenced sample was PBMCs or T cells enriched from blood (not recorded which). The source of these receptors is a man in his forties or fifties who had recovered from COVID-19.

V usage is TRBV9 and J usage is TRBJ1-3; possibly TRBD1 for D (6 bases). Between the trimmed V and J ends, which lost 3 bases and 0 bases, there was a span of 10 bases. Germline loops: CDR1 SGDLS, CDR2 YYNGEE. CDR3 length: 15 amino acids. In DNA, the CDR3 is TGTGCCAGCAGCGGACAGGTCTACTCTGGAAACACCATATATTTT. As protein: CASSGQVYSGNTIYF.

V gene TRBV27 combines with J gene TRBJ1-6, with 7 bases aligning to TRBD1. Germline CDR1 MNHEY, CDR2 SMNVEV (reference sequence). V shed 0 bases, J shed 7 bases, and the junction held 6 bases outside the gene matches. The CDR3 covers 16 residues. CDR3: CASSLSEGQRNSPLHF. CDR3 nucleotides: TGTGCCAGCAGTTTATCCGAGGGACAGAGAAATTCACCCCTCCACTTT.

This clone was observed once. V usage is TRBV5-5 and J usage is TRBJ2-4, with 10 positions matching TRBD2. V shed 0 bases and J 0 bases; nucleotides not matched to a gene: 9. From germline, CDR1 is SGHKS and CDR2 YYEKEE (reference sequence). CDR3 size: 19 residues. For the CDR3, the DNA is TGTGCCAGCAGCTTGGCCCCGCGGAGCGGGGGGGGAGCCAAAAACATTCAGTACTTC. Amino acid sequence: CASSLAPRSGGGAKNIQYF.

V and J are TRBV7-9 and TRBJ2-7, with TRBD2 as a possible D gene (5 bases). The germline gives CDR1 SEHNR, CDR2 FQNEAQ (reference sequence). With 2 bases removed from V and 0 bases from J, the gap between germline ends came to 5 bases. CDR3 size: 13 residues. Here the CDR3 reads CASSLRDSYEQYF. The CDR3 DNA follows: TGTGCCAGCAGCTTACGGGACTCCTACGAGCAGTACTTC.

This chain links TRBV29-1 with TRBJ1-6; 9 bases agree with TRBD1. With 7 bases clipped from V and 7 bases from J, the junction kept 17 bases outside the gene matches. The germline CDR1 and CDR2 sequences are SQVTM and ANQGSEA. The length of the CDR3 is 17 residues. The CDR3 loop is CSGCSVPDRGGNSPLHF. The CDR3 DNA reads TGCAGCGGGTGCAGCGTCCCAGACAGGGGGGGGAATTCACCCCTCCACTTT. Filled out from reference TRBV29-1 and TRBJ1-6, the complete variable domain reads SAVISQKPSRDICQRGTSLTIQCQVDSQVTMMFWYRQQPGQSLTLIATANQGSEATYESGFVIDKFPISRPNLTFSTLTVSNMSPEDSSIYLCSGCSVPDRGGNSPLHFGNGTRLTVT.

This chain joins TRBV15 and TRBJ1-2, with 8 positions matching TRBD1. CDR3 length: 14 amino acids. Looked up from germline, CDR1 is LNHNV and CDR2 is YYDKDF (reference sequence). V gave up 5 bases and J gave up 2 bases; unmatched junction bases: 4. The CDR3 reads CATSPRTGNYGYTF. CDR3 DNA: TGTGCCACCAGCCCACGGACAGGGAACTATGGCTACACCTTC.

The rearrangement joins TRBV7-3 to TRBJ2-2; D might be TRBD1 (6 bases). The germline V gene encodes CDR1 SGHTA and CDR2 FQGTGA. V lost 3 bases, J lost 0 bases, and 8 bases lay in between. This CDR3 comprises 15 residues. The CDR3 here is CASSFGTPNTGELFF. In nucleotides, the CDR3 is TGTGCCAGCAGCTTTGGGACACCGAACACCGGGGAGCTGTTTTTT.

This clone has a single count. J is TRBJ1-2 and V is TRBV11-2; D may be TRBD1 (5 bases). Germline lookup yields CDR1 SGHAT and CDR2 FQNNGV. This CDR3 has 14 residues. The ends were cut back, 1 base at V and 4 bases at J, with 10 bases in the middle. The CDR3 reads CASSLVGELYGYTF. The CDR3 DNA reads as TGTGCCAGCAGCTTAGTAGGGGAACTCTATGGCTACACCTTC. Full variable domain (outside the CDR3, taken from reference TRBV11-2 and TRBJ1-2): EAGVAQSPRYKIIEKRQSVAFWCNPISGHATLYWYQQILGQGPKLLIQFQNNGVVDDSQLPKDRFSAERLKGVDSTLKIQPAKLEDSAVYLCASSLVGELYGYTFGSGTRLTVV.

The V gene is TRBV7-3, the J gene TRBJ2-1; 12 positions match TRBD2. V lost 5 bases and J lost 5; bases outside the gene matches: 7. This CDR3 contains 16 residues. Per the germline V gene, CDR1 is SGHTA and CDR2 is FQGTGA. The CDR3 sequence: CASSQLTSGGDNEQFF. The CDR3 DNA reads as TGTGCCAGCAGCCAACTGACTAGCGGGGGAGACAATGAGCAGTTCTTC.

The V and J genes are TRBV28 and TRBJ1-4; D is perhaps TRBD1 (6 bases). V was trimmed by 3 bases and J by 8 bases, leaving 13 bases between them. The CDR3 covers 14 residues. Germline V lookup: CDR1 MDHEN, CDR2 SYDVKM. The CDR3 DNA reads TGTGCCAGCAGTTTGGCACAGGGTGGAGAAAAACTGTTTTTT. It is translated as CASSLAQGGEKLFF.

This clone was observed a single time. The chain links TRBV30 to TRBJ2-7; D possibly corresponds to TRBD1 (6 bases). Germline V gene data show CDR1 as GTSNPN and CDR2 as SVGIG (reference sequence). This CDR3 is built from 16 residues. V was cut by 2 bases and J by 2 bases, with 19 bases left in between. The CDR3 sequence is CAWSKDWAGAAYEQYF. CDR3 in DNA: TGTGCCTGGAGTAAAGATTGGGCAGGGGCGGCCTACGAGCAGTACTTC.

V and J are TRBV4-2 and TRBJ1-4; the match to TRBD1 covers 8 bases. The V gene's germline CDR1 is LGHNA and CDR2 YNFKEQ. V trimming: 5 bases; J trimming: 5 bases; junction bases outside the gene matches: 4. The length of the CDR3 is 14 residues. For the CDR3, the DNA is TGTGCCAGCAGCTCCCGGACAGGGAATGAAAAACTGTTTTTT. This encodes CASSSRTGNEKLFF.

The gene calls are TRBV7-9 and TRBJ2-6; D remains ambiguous. Germline CDR1 and CDR2: SEHNR and FQNEAQ (reference sequence). Trimming took off 5 bases at V and 4 bases at J, with 6 bases between the two ends. This CDR3 region has 13 residues. CDR3 sequence (DNA): TGTGCCAGCAGCGCGACAGGGGCCAACGTCCTGACTTTC. Protein sequence: CASSATGANVLTF.

The chain joins TRBV7-2 to TRBJ1-5; D ambiguous. Germline loops: CDR1 SGHTA, CDR2 FQGNSA. The CDR3 sequence is 13 residues long. The V gene lost 5 bases and the J gene lost 9 bases, with 14 bases spanning the gap. The CDR3 sequence: CASSTQPGGPQHF. The CDR3 coding sequence is TGTGCCAGCAGCACCCAGCCCGGCGGGCCCCAGCATTTT.

The rearrangement joins TRBV3-1 (or the pseudogene TRBV3-2) to TRBJ2-1; a weak D match, TRBD2 (6 bases). Germline assignment: CDR1 LGHDT and CDR2 YNNKEL (reference sequence). V was cut by 1 base and J by 10 bases, with 26 bases left in between. The CDR3 covers 18 residues. CDR3: CASSQVNPTSPGHSEQFF. The CDR3 DNA is TGTGCCAGCAGCCAAGTCAACCCCACTAGCCCCGGTCATAGCGAGCAGTTCTTC.

This clone was seen only a few times. The rearrangement uses TRBV5-8 and TRBJ2-1; 7 nucleotides agree with TRBD1. The CDR3 spans 14 residues. Germline V CDR1 and CDR2: SGHTS, YDEGEE. With V trimmed by 10 bases and J by 3 bases, 10 bases remained unmatched. The CDR3 here is CAGETGWFYNEQFF. CDR3 bases: TGTGCCGGAGAGACAGGGTGGTTCTACAATGAGCAGTTCTTC.

This clone was picked up a small number of times. J is TRBJ1-2 and V is TRBV6-5, with TRBD1 matching over 7 bases. CDR3 length equals 14 residues. Germline V CDR1 and CDR2: MNHEY, SVGAGI. After removal of 6 bases from V and 8 bases from J, the junction contained 12 bases not matched to a gene. CDR3 coding DNA: TGTGCCAGCAGACAGGGGCCAACTATTATGGGCTACACCTTC. It encodes CASRQGPTIMGYTF.

The CDR3 sequence is CARSPDEGEDKNIQYF. CDR3 nucleotides: TGTGCCAGAAGCCCGGATGAGGGAGAGGACAAAAACATTCAGTACTTC. The chain couples TRBV5-3 to TRBJ2-4; perhaps TRBD2 as D (5 bases). TRBV5-3 is treated as an ORF (open reading frame) with a function not yet certain. The CDR3 has 16 residues. Trimming removed 4 bases from V and 3 bases from J, with 17 bases in between.

V is TRBV24-1 and J is TRBJ1-2; D is possibly TRBD1 (6 bases). Trimming left V 4 bases short and J 8 bases short, with 16 bases between. Per the germline V gene, CDR1 is KGHDR and CDR2 is SFDVKD. CDR3 length equals 14 residues. CDR3 coding DNA: TGTGCCACCAGTGAAGGACAGCTCGGGGAGGGCTACACCTTC. This gives the protein CATSEGQLGEGYTF.

The chain employs TRBV19 and TRBJ1-1, with 7 bases lining up with TRBD1. Per germline, CDR1 LNHDA and CDR2 SQIVND (reference sequence). The CDR3 loop spans 14 amino acids. Germline trimming cut 6 bases from V and 0 bases from J; bases unmatched to any gene: 4. The CDR3 bases are TGTGCCAGTAGCCACAGGGGCTTGAACACTGAAGCTTTCTTT. As protein: CASSHRGLNTEAFF.

This rearrangement joins TRBV10-3 to TRBJ1-2, with TRBD1 identical over 8 bases. This CDR3 spans 15 amino acids. The germline V gene has CDR1 ENHRY and CDR2 SYGVKD. The ends lost 4 bases at V and 4 bases at J; junction bases unmatched: 8. The CDR3 nucleotides are TGTGCCATCAGTGTTGGACAGGGTTTCGCCTATGGCTACACCTTC. It yields the protein CAISVGQGFAYGYTF.

The chain recombines TRBV7-9 with TRBJ1-4, with 11 nucleotides matching TRBD1. The ends lost 6 bases at V and 7 bases at J; junction bases unmatched: 4. CDR1 is SEHNR, CDR2 FQNEAQ, per germline (reference sequence). The CDR3 is 14 amino acids. The CDR3 reads CASSRTGGSEKLFF. The CDR3 DNA reads TGTGCCAGCAGTAGGACAGGGGGCAGTGAAAAACTGTTTTTT.

V and J are TRBV7-6 and TRBJ2-2; a weak D match, TRBD2 (5 bases). Trimming left V 5 bases short and J 4 bases short, with 8 bases between. The CDR3 spans 13 residues. Looked up from germline, CDR1 is SGHVS and CDR2 is FNYEAQ. In nucleotides, the CDR3 is TGTGCCAGCAGCCGTCGGGGCACCGGGGAGCTGTTTTTT. Amino acid sequence: CASSRRGTGELFF.

CDR3 in amino acids: CASSLARNTEAFF. DNA for the CDR3: TGTGCCAGCAGCTTGGCCAGGAACACTGAAGCTTTCTTT. The chain joins TRBV5-6 to TRBJ1-1; D gene uncertain. CDR3 length: 13 amino acids. The V gene lost 0 bases and the J gene lost 1 base, with 4 bases spanning the gap. CDR1 and CDR2 (germline): SGHDT, YYEEEE. Complete variable domain (other parts from reference TRBV5-6 and TRBJ1-1): DAGVTQSPTHLIKTRGQQVTLRCSPKSGHDTVSWYQQALGQGPQFIFQYYEEEERQRGNFPDRFSGHQFPNYSSELNVNALLLGDSALYLCASSLARNTEAFFGQGTRLTVV.

V usage is TRBV2 and J usage is TRBJ2-5, with 15 bases fitting TRBD2. This CDR3 spans 17 amino acids. J lost 5 bases, V lost 5 bases, and 9 bases had no gene match. Per the germline V gene, CDR1 is SNHLY and CDR2 is FYNNEI. The CDR3 here is CASSPGTSGGPGETQYF. The CDR3 region has the DNA TGTGCCAGCAGTCCTGGGACTAGCGGGGGGCCCGGGGAGACCCAGTACTTC.

The chain employs TRBV7-9 and TRBJ2-1, with 8 nucleotides matching TRBD1. The germline V gene encodes CDR1 SEHNR and CDR2 FQNEAQ (reference sequence). The length of the CDR3 is 15 residues. Unmatched junction bases numbered 10, after V lost 5 bases and J lost 7 bases. CDR3 coding DNA: TGTGCCAGCAGCCCCAAACACCGACAGGGGAATGAGCAGTTCTTC. Translating it yields CASSPKHRQGNEQFF. The complete variable domain, with remaining parts taken from reference TRBV7-9 and TRBJ2-1, reads DTGVSQNPRHKITKRGQNVTFRCDPISEHNRLYWYRQTLGQGPEFLTYFQNEAQLEKSRLLSDRFSAERPKGSFSTLEIQRTEQGDSAMYLCASSPKHRQGNEQFFGPGTRLTVL.

This clone was counted between two and nine times. The chain carries TRBV7-6 and TRBJ1-5; D gene unclear. The germline V and J ends were trimmed by 4 bases and 6 bases, with 10 bases remaining between them. Germline lookup yields CDR1 SGHVS and CDR2 FNYEAQ. This CDR3 is built from 13 residues. The CDR3 region is CASSSDTGQPQHF. DNA for the CDR3: TGTGCCAGCAGCTCGGATACGGGTCAGCCCCAGCATTTT.

J is TRBJ1-4 and V is TRBV30; the match to TRBD1 covers 8 bases. The CDR3 is 14 amino acids. CDR1 and CDR2 from the germline V gene are GTSNPN and SVGIG (reference sequence). J lost 7 bases, V lost 3 bases, and 7 bases had no gene match. The CDR3 coding sequence is TGTGCCTGGAGGGAACAGGGGGAGGGTGAAAAACTGTTTTTT. Translation: CAWREQGEGEKLFF.

The V call is TRBV7-2, the J call TRBJ1-5; a weak D match, TRBD1 (5 bases). CDR1 and CDR2 from the germline V gene are SGHTA and FQGNSA. CDR3 length: 15 amino acids. V lost 6 bases and J lost 0, with 12 bases in between. This chain's CDR3 is CASRSTAYSNQPQHF. The CDR3 DNA follows: TGTGCCAGCAGGTCGACAGCCTATAGCAATCAGCCCCAGCATTTT.